These 26 T cell receptor beta chains came from one sample sequenced in a study of CD8+CD57+ T cells in acquired aplastic anemia. Genomic DNA, serving as template, underwent TCR beta VDJ and CDR3 profiling. TCRdb re-called the reads through MiXCR, storing one row per CDR3 protein. Of 100,000 to 150,000 distinct CDR3 sequences listed, approximately 41% were seen once; the top ten hold roughly 8.1%. The sequencing input was sorted CD4+, CD8+, or CD8+CD57+ T cells (not recorded which) from PBMCs. The receptor set was obtained from a human donor in good health, serving as a control.

The chain combines TRBV7-6 with TRBJ2-7; D possibly corresponds to TRBD1 (6 bases). This CDR3 spans 13 amino acids. Germline CDR1 and CDR2: SGHVS and FNYEAQ. V dropped 5 bases and J dropped 2 bases, with 10 bases sitting between them. The CDR3 DNA reads TGTGCCAGCAGCCCGCAGGGGCCCTACGAGCAGTACTTC. It specifies CASSPQGPYEQYF.

This clonotype showed up many times. This sequence joins TRBV7-6 and TRBJ2-7; 10 bases are shared with TRBD1. This CDR3 region has 15 residues. Trimming cost V 5 bases and J 5 bases; bases outside gene matches: 9. The germline gives CDR1 SGHVS, CDR2 FNYEAQ. Here the CDR3 reads CASSPRQGASNEQYF. The CDR3 DNA is TGTGCCAGCAGCCCCCGACAGGGGGCGAGCAACGAGCAGTACTTC.

Only one count was recorded for this clonotype. The rearrangement joins TRBV20-1 to TRBJ1-2, with 7 bases matching TRBD1. CDR1 DFQATT and CDR2 SNEGSKA come from the germline V gene (reference sequence). V dropped 3 bases and J dropped 4; count of bases not matched to a gene: 8. There are 14 residues in the CDR3. The CDR3: CSASGGGQCYGYTF. The CDR3 DNA follows: TGCAGTGCTAGTGGGGGGGGACAGTGCTATGGCTACACCTTC.

This clonotype occurred a few times. The chain employs TRBV5-4 and TRBJ2-2; TRBD1 matches at 8 bases. Germline V gene data show CDR1 as SGHNT and CDR2 as YYREEE (reference sequence). The ends lost 2 bases at V and 4 bases at J; junction bases unmatched: 4. CDR3 length: 15 residues. CDR3 DNA sequence: TGTGCCAGCAGCTTCGGGACAGGCCCCACCGGGGAGCTGTTTTTT. The encoded protein is CASSFGTGPTGELFF.

This clonotype appeared many times. The DNA for the CDR3 is TGTGCCAGCAGCGTAATGATAGCGGGTTCCTACAATGAGCAGTTCTTC. This codes for CASSVMIAGSYNEQFF. V is TRBV9 and J is TRBJ2-1; 7 bases align to TRBD2. The CDR3 has 16 amino acids. Trimming removed 1 base from V and 1 base from J; junction bases left unmatched: 5. Germline V gene sequence: CDR1 SGDLS, CDR2 YYNGEE.

The J gene is TRBJ2-3, the V gene TRBV20-1, with 8 bases identical to TRBD2. The CDR3 extends over 16 amino acids. Per germline, CDR1 DFQATT and CDR2 SNEGSKA (reference sequence). The V and J ends lost 0 bases and 2 bases, in that order; junction bases with no gene match: 7. The CDR3 loop is CSARDLARGDTDTQYF. The CDR3 DNA sequence: TGCAGTGCTAGAGATCTGGCGCGGGGGGACACAGATACGCAGTATTTT.

In this sample, this clonotype turned up many times. The genes are TRBV19 and TRBJ2-1; 7 bases line up with TRBD2. This CDR3 is 13 amino acids long. The V and J ends lost 6 bases and 5 bases, in that order; junction bases with no gene match: 4. From germline, CDR1 is LNHDA and CDR2 SQIVND (reference sequence). Here the CDR3 reads CASSWTSDNEQFF. DNA for the CDR3: TGTGCCAGTAGCTGGACTAGTGACAATGAGCAGTTCTTC.

The chain uses TRBV5-6 and TRBJ2-3; D gene ambiguous. Germline lookup yields CDR1 SGHDT and CDR2 YYEEEE. The CDR3 covers 13 residues. V shed 3 bases and J shed 1 base, with 6 bases lying between them. This chain's CDR3 is CASSSPGTDTQYF. CDR3 DNA sequence: TGTGCCAGCAGCTCGCCGGGCACAGATACGCAGTATTTT.

The rearrangement joins TRBV10-1 to TRBJ2-7; 9 nucleotides match TRBD1. Germline loops: CDR1 WNHNN, CDR2 SYGVQD (reference sequence). The CDR3 runs to 15 residues. The ends lost 2 bases at V and 3 bases at J; junction bases unmatched: 5. The CDR3 sequence: CASSEGTGNYYEQYF. The CDR3 DNA reads as TGCGCCAGCAGTGAGGGGACAGGGAATTACTACGAGCAGTACTTC.

The V and J genes are TRBV20-1 and TRBJ2-3, with 10 bases matching TRBD1. The CDR3 is made up of 16 amino acids. From germline, CDR1 is DFQATT and CDR2 SNEGSKA (reference sequence). J was trimmed by 11 bases and V by 5 bases; bases with no gene match: 19. The CDR3 spells CSAPTVGTGDMDEQYF. The CDR3 nucleotides read TGCAGTGCTCCTACCGTCGGGACAGGGGATATGGATGAGCAGTATTTT.

This clonotype was recorded at least ten times. The genes are TRBV4-2 and TRBJ2-6; D is uncertain. There are 17 residues in the CDR3. The ends were cut back, 1 base at V and 4 bases at J, with 14 bases in the middle. The germline gives CDR1 LGHNA, CDR2 YNFKEQ. DNA for the CDR3: TGTGCCAGCAGCCAAGCGAGATCCCGAGGAGGGGCCAACGTCCTGACTTTC. It yields the protein CASSQARSRGGANVLTF.

The V call is TRBV25-1, the J call TRBJ1-5, with 12 bases lining up with TRBD1. Germline CDR1 and CDR2: MGHDK and SYGVNS. With 5 bases clipped from V and 7 bases from J, the junction kept 6 bases outside the gene matches. The CDR3 spans 15 residues. The CDR3 coding sequence is TGTGCCAGCAGTTCTGGGACAGGGGGCGGGCAGCCCCAGCATTTT. Translation gives CASSSGTGGGQPQHF.

The CDR3 coding sequence is TGTGCCAGCAGCCAAGGAGCGGGACAGGGTGGCGATGAGCAGTTCTTC. Amino acid sequence: CASSQGAGQGGDEQFF. The V and J genes are TRBV19 and TRBJ2-1, with TRBD1 identical over 9 bases. This CDR3 is built from 16 residues. With V trimmed by 9 bases and J by 8 bases, 17 bases remained unmatched. CDR1 is LNHDA, CDR2 SQIVND, per germline (reference sequence). Full variable domain (rest looked up from reference TRBV19 and TRBJ2-1): DGGITQSPKYLFRKEGQNVTLSCEQNLNHDAMYWYRQDPGQGLRLIYYSQIVNDFQKGDIAEGYSVSREKKESFPLTVTSAQKNPTAFYLCASSQGAGQGGDEQFFGPGTRLTVL.

The sample holds many counts of this clonotype. The chain uses TRBV24-1 and TRBJ2-1; 11 bases are a match to TRBD2. The CDR3 is 15 amino acids. CDR1 and CDR2 (germline): KGHDR, SFDVKD. V was pared by 9 bases and J by 8 bases, with 11 bases of the junction left unmatched. The CDR3 DNA is TGTGCCACCTACAATAGCGGGAGGGCCTCGGATGAGCAGTTCTTC. Translating gives CATYNSGRASDEQFF.

The CDR3 here is CATSDSGTREQYF. The CDR3 coding sequence is TGTGCCACCAGTGATTCCGGGACGAGAGAGCAGTACTTC. The chain has TRBV24-1 and TRBJ2-7, with D perhaps assigned TRBD1 or TRBD2 (5 bases each). There are 13 residues in the CDR3. The germline gives CDR1 KGHDR, CDR2 SFDVKD. Deletions cut 2 bases from V and 7 bases from J, with 11 bases between.

There are many counts of this clonotype. This chain uses TRBV20-1 with TRBJ2-7, with TRBD1 identical over 9 bases. Germline V gene lookup returns CDR1 DFQATT and CDR2 SNEGSKA (reference sequence). This CDR3 has 13 residues. V trimming: 5 bases; J trimming: 2 bases; junction bases outside the gene matches: 4. The CDR3 protein is CSAAGTGPYEQYF. The CDR3 DNA reads TGCAGTGCTGCCGGGACAGGGCCCTACGAGCAGTACTTC.

The J gene is TRBJ1-5, the V gene TRBV7-9, with D uncertain. Deletions cut 4 bases from V and 9 bases from J, with 10 bases between. This CDR3 has 12 amino acids. The germline V gene encodes CDR1 SEHNR and CDR2 FQNEAQ (reference sequence). The CDR3 loop reads CASSSGEGPQHF. In DNA form, the CDR3 reads TGTGCCAGCAGCTCCGGAGAGGGGCCCCAGCATTTT.

The V gene is TRBV4-1, the J gene TRBJ2-7, with 7 bases that match TRBD2. CDR3 length equals 14 residues. Trimming removed 0 bases from V and 3 bases from J; junction bases left unmatched: 2. CDR1 MGHRA and CDR2 YSYEKL come from the germline V gene. CDR3 sequence reads: CASSQERGYYEQYF. CDR3 coding DNA: TGCGCCAGCAGCCAAGAGCGGGGGTACTACGAGCAGTACTTC.

In its sample, this clonotype was seen many times. The chain's CDR3 is CSARSGTRGNEQFF. The DNA for the CDR3 is TGCAGTGCCCGGAGCGGGACGCGGGGCAATGAGCAGTTCTTC. The rearrangement joins TRBV20-1 to TRBJ2-1; the match to TRBD2 covers 7 bases. Germline values: CDR1 DFQATT, CDR2 SNEGSKA (reference sequence). CDR3 length: 14 residues. V gave up 6 bases and J gave up 6 bases; unmatched junction bases: 11.

This clonotype was counted at least ten times. CDR3 nucleotides: TGTGCCAGCAGCGTAGGAACAGGCTGTGGGGCTGGCTACACCTTC. As protein: CASSVGTGCGAGYTF. V gene TRBV9 combines with J gene TRBJ1-2, with D possibly matching TRBD1 (5 bases). Germline-derived CDR1 and CDR2 are SGDLS and YYNGEE. The germline V and J ends were trimmed by 0 bases and 7 bases, with 16 bases remaining between them. The CDR3 is 15 residues long.

The CDR3 loop reads CASIPRGQANYGYTF. CDR3 sequence (DNA): TGTGCCAGCATCCCGAGGGGGCAGGCTAACTATGGCTACACCTTC. The V and J genes are TRBV11-2 and TRBJ1-2; the match to TRBD1 covers 7 bases. From germline, CDR1 is SGHAT and CDR2 FQNNGV. This CDR3 comprises 15 residues. Trimming cost V 7 bases and J 0 bases; bases outside gene matches: 8.

This clonotype has a handful of counts. A much larger clone lies a single base off, so this may be a read error. The chain uses TRBV6-1 and TRBJ1-2, with D unclear. The V gene's germline CDR1 is MNHNS and CDR2 SASEGT. This CDR3 spans 14 amino acids. V lost 7 bases and J lost 3, with 15 bases in between. DNA of the CDR3: TGTGCCAGCACGCGGGAGGACCGGGACTATGGCTACACCTTC. This codes for CASTREDRDYGYTF.

About this clonotype itself: This sequence may be a read error, since a much larger clone differs from it by one base. The gene calls are TRBV19 and TRBJ2-5; 12 bases align to TRBD1. The CDR3 sequence is 16 residues long. Germline V gene sequence: CDR1 LNHDA, CDR2 SQIVND (reference sequence). The ends lost 8 bases at V and 6 bases at J; junction bases unmatched: 13. The CDR3 DNA follows: TGTGCCAGTGGTACCTCCGGGACAGGGGGCGTAAAGACCCAGTACTTC. Its protein is CASGTSGTGGVKTQYF.

The chain combines TRBV6-5 with TRBJ2-7; D gene uncertain. CDR1 and CDR2 (germline): MNHEY, SVGAGI. The CDR3 contains 11 residues. V lost 1 base and J lost 7, with 5 bases in between. The CDR3: CASSYYGEQYF. The DNA of the CDR3 is TGTGCCAGCAGTTACTACGGAGAGCAGTACTTC.

In its sample, this clonotype was seen many times. J is TRBJ2-3 and V is TRBV20-1; no clear D gene. Germline V CDR1 and CDR2: DFQATT, SNEGSKA (reference sequence). Between the trimmed V and J ends, which lost 3 bases and 4 bases, there was a span of 11 bases. The CDR3 runs to 13 residues. The CDR3 region is CSASELRADTQYF. The CDR3, as DNA: TGCAGTGCTAGTGAACTACGGGCAGATACGCAGTATTTT.

This clonotype was seen many times. The chain employs TRBV6-1 and TRBJ2-5, with TRBD2 identical over 14 bases. J gave up 5 bases and V 6 bases, and 11 bases lay outside the gene matches. The CDR3 has 17 residues. The V gene's germline CDR1 is MNHNS and CDR2 SASEGT. The CDR3 here is CASSRRLAGGPLETQYF. CDR3 bases: TGTGCCAGCAGCAGAAGACTAGCGGGAGGGCCTCTGGAGACCCAGTACTTC.